What follows are 8 T cell receptor beta chains derived from one specimen sequenced in a study of breast tumors, draining lymph nodes, adjacent tissues. Axillary draining lymph nodes of breast cancer patients supplied the node samples. MiXCR was run by TCRdb on the multiplex PCR reads, yielding one entry per CDR3 protein. The sample carries approximately 150,000 distinct CDR3 sequences, roughly 35% recorded once. The specimen sequenced was axillary lymph node tissue. The receptors stem from a female donor with breast cancer. Some clones in this sample may be carry-over from other donors' samples.

In this sample, this clonotype turned up many times. This sequence joins TRBV20-1 and TRBJ2-1; D ambiguous. Trimming removed 3 bases from V and 1 base from J, with 13 bases in between. CDR1 and CDR2 from the germline V gene are DFQATT and SNEGSKA (reference sequence). The CDR3 length is 15 residues. The CDR3 DNA reads TGCAGTGCTAGTAGCCGGGCCGGGTCCTACAATGAGCAGTTCTTC. Its translation is CSASSRAGSYNEQFF.

The chain employs TRBV27 and TRBJ2-1, with D perhaps TRBD1 (7 bases). Germline V lookup: CDR1 MNHEY, CDR2 SMNVEV (reference sequence). The CDR3 is 15 amino acids. V was clipped by 4 bases and J by 3 bases, with 13 bases between them. Here the CDR3 DNA reads TGTGCCAGCAGTTGGAGGGGGCGGGGCTACAATGAGCAGTTCTTC. Amino acids: CASSWRGRGYNEQFF.

This clonotype was counted many times. The chain carries TRBV29-1 and TRBJ2-1; D gene unclear. CDR1 is SQVTM and CDR2 is ANQGSEA in the germline V gene. V was clipped by 7 bases and J by 9 bases, with 10 bases between them. This CDR3 has 10 amino acids. The CDR3 loop is CSAANLEQFF. CDR3 nucleotide sequence: TGCAGCGCCGCAAACCTTGAGCAGTTCTTC.

A word on this clonotype: The germline gene is not matched at one end of the junction; a read error may be the cause. The chain couples TRBV4-1 to TRBJ2-1, with 7 bases aligning to TRBD2. Germline V gene lookup returns CDR1 MGHRA and CDR2 YSYEKL. The CDR3 consists of 16 residues. CDR3 region: CVSSPQAGTSYNEQFF. The CDR3 DNA follows: TGCGTCAGCAGCCCCCAAGCGGGGACCTCCTACAATGAGCAGTTCTTC.

There are a few counts of this clonotype. With a much larger clone just one base away, this may be a read error. The CDR3 here is CSARSPSRGPVGELFF. CDR3 bases: TGCAGTGCTAGATCTCCATCCAGGGGGCCAGTCGGGGAGCTGTTTTTT. The V gene is TRBV20-1, the J gene TRBJ2-2, with 8 bases matching TRBD1. CDR3 size: 16 residues. CDR1 is DFQATT and CDR2 is SNEGSKA in the germline V gene (reference sequence). The V gene end was trimmed by 2 bases and the J gene end by 7 bases; junction bases not matched to a gene: 12.

The chain employs TRBV24-1 and TRBJ2-5, with D perhaps matching TRBD1 (6 bases). This CDR3 is built from 14 residues. Germline V lookup: CDR1 KGHDR, CDR2 SFDVKD. Trimming took 0 bases from V and 2 from J, leaving 6 bases between them. CDR3 bases: TGTGCCACCAGTGATTTGGGACAGCAAGAGACCCAGTACTTC. Residues: CATSDLGQQETQYF.

This clonotype was counted at least ten times. The rearrangement uses TRBV6-4 and TRBJ2-3; D perhaps matches TRBD2 (5 bases). Germline V gene data show CDR1 as MRHNA and CDR2 as SNTAGT. The CDR3 length is 14 residues. V shed 6 bases and J shed 0 bases, with 10 bases lying between them. CDR3 protein: CASRSGASTDTQYF. The CDR3 DNA sequence: TGTGCCAGCAGAAGCGGTGCTAGCACAGATACGCAGTATTTT.

This clonotype was recorded many times. The chain links TRBV27 to TRBJ2-3, with TRBD2 matching 7 bases. CDR3 length: 15 residues. V was clipped by 6 bases and J by 1 base; unmatched bases: 7. CDR1 and CDR2 (germline): MNHEY, SMNVEV (reference sequence). The CDR3 nucleotides are TGTGCCAGCAGCCCACCACTAGCGCGCACAGATACGCAGTATTTT. Translating it yields CASSPPLARTDTQYF.